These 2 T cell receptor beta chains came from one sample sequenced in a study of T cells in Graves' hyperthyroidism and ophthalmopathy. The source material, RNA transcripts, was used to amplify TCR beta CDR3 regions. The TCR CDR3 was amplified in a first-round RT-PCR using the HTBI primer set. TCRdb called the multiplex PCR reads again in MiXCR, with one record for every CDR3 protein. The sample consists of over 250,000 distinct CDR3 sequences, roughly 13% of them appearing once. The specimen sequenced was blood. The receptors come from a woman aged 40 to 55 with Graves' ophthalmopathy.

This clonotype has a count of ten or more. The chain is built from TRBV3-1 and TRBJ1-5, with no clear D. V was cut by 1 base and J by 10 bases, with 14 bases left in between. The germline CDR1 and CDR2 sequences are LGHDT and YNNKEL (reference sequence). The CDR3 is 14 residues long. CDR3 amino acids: CASSQGRVGGPQHF. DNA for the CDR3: TGTGCCAGCAGCCAAGGACGGGTCGGTGGCCCCCAGCATTTT.

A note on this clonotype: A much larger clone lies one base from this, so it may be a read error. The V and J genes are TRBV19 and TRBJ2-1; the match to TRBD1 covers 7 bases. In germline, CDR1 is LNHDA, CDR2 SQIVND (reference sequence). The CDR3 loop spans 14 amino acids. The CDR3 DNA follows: TGTGCCAGCCGTATAGCGTACAGGGGAAATGAGCAGCTCTTC. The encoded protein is CASRIAYRGNEQLF.